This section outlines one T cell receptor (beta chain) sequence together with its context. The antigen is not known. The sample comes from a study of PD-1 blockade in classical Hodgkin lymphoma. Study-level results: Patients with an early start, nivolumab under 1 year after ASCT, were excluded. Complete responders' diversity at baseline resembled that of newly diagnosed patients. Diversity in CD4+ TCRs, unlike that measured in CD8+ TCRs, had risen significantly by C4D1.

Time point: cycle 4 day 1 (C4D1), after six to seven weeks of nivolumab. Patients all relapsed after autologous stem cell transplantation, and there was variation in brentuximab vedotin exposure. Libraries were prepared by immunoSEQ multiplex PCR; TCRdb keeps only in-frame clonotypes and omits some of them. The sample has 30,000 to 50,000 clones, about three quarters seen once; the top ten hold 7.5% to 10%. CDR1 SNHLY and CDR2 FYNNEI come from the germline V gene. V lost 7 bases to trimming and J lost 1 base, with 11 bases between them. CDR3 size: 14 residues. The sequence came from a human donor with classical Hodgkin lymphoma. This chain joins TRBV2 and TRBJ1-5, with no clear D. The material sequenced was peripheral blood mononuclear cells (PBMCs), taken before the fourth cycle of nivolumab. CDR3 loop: CASKNLVSNQPQHF. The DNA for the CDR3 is TGTGCCAGCAAAAATCTAGTCAGCAATCAGCCCCAGCATTTT.